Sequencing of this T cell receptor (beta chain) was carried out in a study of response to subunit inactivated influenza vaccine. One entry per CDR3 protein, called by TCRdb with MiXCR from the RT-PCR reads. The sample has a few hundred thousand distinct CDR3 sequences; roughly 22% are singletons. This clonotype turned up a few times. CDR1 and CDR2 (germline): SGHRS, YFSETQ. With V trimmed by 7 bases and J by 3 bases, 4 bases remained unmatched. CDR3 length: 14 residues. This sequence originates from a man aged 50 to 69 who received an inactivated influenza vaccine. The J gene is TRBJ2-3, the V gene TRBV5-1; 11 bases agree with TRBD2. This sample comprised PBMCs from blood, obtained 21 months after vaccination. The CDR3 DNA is TGCGCCAGCCAGACTAGCGGGGTGACAGATACGCAGTATTTT. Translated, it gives CASQTSGVTDTQYF. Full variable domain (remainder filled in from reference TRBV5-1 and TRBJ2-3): KAGVTQTPRYLIKTRGQQVTLSCSPISGHRSVSWYQQTPGQGLQFLFEYFSETQRNKGNFPGRFSGRQFSNSRSEMNVSTLELGDSALYLCASQTSGVTDTQYFGPGTRLTVL.